What follows are 13 T cell receptor beta chains derived from one specimen sequenced in a study of post-analysis software for immune sequencing data (dated by TCRdb to the mid-2010s). No antigen has been assigned to these receptors. Overall results and qualifications from the work: About 5 TRBV segments, including TRBV5-6, TRBV5-1 and TRBV20-1, were significantly more frequent in patients than controls.

Library method: PCR. TCRdb names Illumina HiSeq 2500 as the instrument used. To reduce PCR and sequencing biases, unique molecular identifiers were built into the TCR beta cDNA libraries. The raw public data were reprocessed by TCRdb itself: fastp quality trimming at Q25, MiXCR clonotype calling, in-frame beta chains only. Every CDR3 protein is listed once, alongside the most common genes and DNA of its rows. This sample gives 450,000 to 700,000 distinct CDR3 sequences in total; roughly two fifths of them show up just once. In total, the top ten clones hold more than 1.5% of the sample. Sequenced input: blood. These receptors all come from a girl aged 10-17 years with multiple sclerosis.

The chain employs TRBV28 and TRBJ2-4, with 8 bases aligning to TRBD1. The closer fit of TRBJ2-7 to the DNA end suggests the J call may be wrong. The germline CDR1 and CDR2 sequences are MDHEN and SYDVKM. The CDR3 is 15 amino acids. The CDR3 loop reads CASSFAGGFGDEQYF. The CDR3 DNA reads as TGTGCCAGCAGTTTTGCAGGGGGCTTCGGAGACGAGCAGTACTTC.

This clonotype has more than one count but fewer than ten. The gene calls are TRBV12-3 or TRBV12-4 and TRBJ1-2; 7 bases agree with TRBD1. This CDR3 comprises 14 residues. V gave up 7 bases and J gave up 6 bases; unmatched junction bases: 11. The CDR3 DNA is TGTGCCAGCAACCGAGGAGGGGGCTACGATGGCTACACCTTC. Amino acids: CASNRGGGYDGYTF.

Only a few counts were recorded for this clonotype. V and J are TRBV12-3 or TRBV12-4 and TRBJ1-1; D is perhaps TRBD1 (5 bases). This CDR3 region has 16 residues. Trimming took 2 bases from V and 5 from J, leaving 18 bases between them. CDR3 loop: CASSLIRGGFLTEAFF. Here the CDR3 DNA reads TGTGCCAGCAGTTTAATAAGGGGAGGGTTTTTGACTGAAGCTTTCTTT.

This sequence joins TRBV12-3 or TRBV12-4 and TRBJ1-3; D perhaps matches TRBD1 (5 bases). The CDR3 runs 14 residues. The CDR3 bases are TGTGCTAGTGACGGGGCGCTCTCTGGAAACACCATATATTTT. As protein: CASDGALSGNTIYF.

The gene calls are TRBV18 and TRBJ2-5; D uncertain. The CDR3 extends over 14 amino acids. Germline-derived CDR1 and CDR2 are KGHSH and LQKENI. V shed 6 bases and J shed 5 bases, with 16 bases lying between them. The CDR3 DNA is TGTGCCAGCTCTTCGGGTCCTCTCCGGGAGACCCAGTACTTC. Translating it yields CASSSGPLRETQYF.

V usage is TRBV12-3 or TRBV12-4 and J usage is TRBJ1-1, with 7 positions matching TRBD1. The CDR3 has 17 amino acids. The V segment lost 4 bases and the J segment 1 base; nucleotides outside the gene matches: 12. The CDR3 DNA reads as TGTGCCAGCAGTTCCCCCGGGACAGCCCTTCAGAACACTGAAGCTTTCTTT. It translates to CASSSPGTALQNTEAFF.

The gene calls are TRBV27 and TRBJ2-7, with 14 positions matching TRBD2. The J call may be in error: the DNA end matches TRBJ2-5 better. The CDR3 is made up of 16 amino acids. Germline V lookup: CDR1 MNHEY, CDR2 SMNVEV (reference sequence). Written as DNA, the CDR3 is TGTGCCAGCAGTTTATCGACTAGCGGGGGGGGAGAGACCCAGTACTTC. Translating it yields CASSLSTSGGGETQYF.

The CDR3 sequence: CASGVAKNIQYF. In DNA, the CDR3 is TGTGCCAGCGGGGTGGCCAAAAACATTCAGTACTTC. The chain recombines TRBV12-3 or TRBV12-4 with TRBJ2-4; no reliable D call. V was trimmed by 8 bases and J by 1 base, leaving 6 bases between them. This CDR3 has 12 residues.

The chain has TRBV7-9 and TRBJ2-7; D may be TRBD1 or TRBD2 (7 bases each). This CDR3 comprises 14 residues. Trimming took off 6 bases at V and 2 bases at J, with 14 bases between the two ends. Per germline, CDR1 SEHNR and CDR2 FQNEAQ (reference sequence). CDR3 region: CASRSGTVAYEQYF. The CDR3 coding sequence is TGTGCCAGCAGAAGCGGGACAGTCGCCTACGAGCAGTACTTC.

The genes are TRBV2 and TRBJ2-1, with a weak D call TRBD2 (5 bases). Trimming removed 4 bases at V and 10 bases at J, with 17 bases between. CDR3 length equals 14 residues. Per germline, CDR1 SNHLY and CDR2 FYNNEI. CDR3 amino acids: CASSGLAPSGEQFF. CDR3 coding DNA: TGTGCCAGCAGTGGTCTAGCACCGTCGGGAGAGCAGTTCTTC.

Only one count was recorded for this clonotype. The gene calls are TRBV12-3 or TRBV12-4 and TRBJ1-6; no clear D. The CDR3 is 11 residues long. Trimming shortened V by 4 bases and J by 11 bases, and 6 bases separated the two germline ends. CDR3 in amino acids: CASSYGAPLHF. Here the CDR3 DNA reads TGTGCCAGCAGTTATGGGGCACCCCTCCACTTT.

The genes are TRBV20-1 and TRBJ2-3, with TRBD2 matching over 11 bases. With 6 bases clipped from V and 11 bases from J, the junction kept 10 bases outside the gene matches. The V gene's germline CDR1 is DFQATT and CDR2 SNEGSKA (reference sequence). The CDR3 totals 13 residues. The CDR3 bases are TGCAGTGCCCCGACTAGCGGGGAGGATGTGCAGTATTTT. Encoded protein: CSAPTSGEDVQYF.

This sequence joins TRBV12-3 or TRBV12-4 and TRBJ2-4; 10 positions match TRBD2. The CDR3 sequence is 15 residues long. Trimming at V came to 6 bases and at J to 4 bases, leaving 6 bases not matched to a gene. The CDR3 region has the DNA TGTGCCAGCAGACGTACTAGCGGGATGAAAAACATTCAGTACTTC. Its protein is CASRRTSGMKNIQYF.